These T cell receptor beta chains were read from a single sample in a study of CD8 T cells in Susac syndrome. MiXCR, run by TCRdb on the immunoSEQ multiplex PCR reads, gives a single entry per CDR3 protein. The repertoire consists of hundreds of thousands of distinct CDR3 sequences, with around 83% occurring once and the leading ten covering approximately 0.11%. Sequenced: CD8+ T cells from PBMCs. These receptors were collected from a human donor with multiple sclerosis. The CDR3 runs from the conserved cysteine through the conserved F or W. Fields, in order: CDR3 protein, V gene, J gene, D gene. A D gene is named only where the DNA matches it firmly.

CDR3aa: CASRKAGPNEQFF
v_gene: TRBV7-9
j_gene: TRBJ2-1
d_gene: .

CDR3aa: CASSGGTSAETQYF
v_gene: TRBV7-9
j_gene: TRBJ2-5
d_gene: TRBD2

CDR3aa: CASSLADAYEQYF
v_gene: TRBV5-5
j_gene: TRBJ2-7
d_gene: .

CDR3aa: CASSIDRTGEQYF
v_gene: TRBV19
j_gene: TRBJ2-7
d_gene: TRBD1

CDR3aa: CAGSPGLASGSPAIRNEQFF
v_gene: TRBV7-8
j_gene: TRBJ2-1
d_gene: TRBD2

CDR3aa: CASSLLGTRPDTQYF
v_gene: TRBV7-3
j_gene: TRBJ2-3
d_gene: TRBD2

CDR3aa: CASSLSRLTDTQYF
v_gene: TRBV27
j_gene: TRBJ2-3
d_gene: .

CDR3aa: CASSLRGRGLLTDTQYF
v_gene: TRBV27
j_gene: TRBJ2-3
d_gene: TRBD2

CDR3aa: CASTVQGLDLHGYTF
v_gene: TRBV28
j_gene: TRBJ1-2
d_gene: TRBD1

CDR3aa: CASSLWQFNQPQHF
v_gene: TRBV7-9
j_gene: TRBJ1-5
d_gene: .

CDR3aa: CVINTEAFF
v_gene: TRBV2
j_gene: TRBJ1-1
d_gene: .

CDR3aa: CASSLAGLAKPTQYF
v_gene: TRBV7-2
j_gene: TRBJ2-3
d_gene: TRBD2

CDR3aa: CASSEGFGTEAFF
v_gene: TRBV7-8
j_gene: TRBJ1-1
d_gene: .

CDR3aa: CASSQGPNRETQYF
v_gene: TRBV7-9
j_gene: TRBJ2-5
d_gene: .

CDR3aa: CSARGSSAHYEQYF
v_gene: TRBV20-1
j_gene: TRBJ2-7
d_gene: .

CDR3aa: CASRGRYTGELFF
v_gene: TRBV2
j_gene: TRBJ2-2
d_gene: .

CDR3aa: CSVETGPYEQYF
v_gene: TRBV29-1
j_gene: TRBJ2-7
d_gene: .

CDR3aa: CASSARTSGITGELFF
v_gene: TRBV5-1
j_gene: TRBJ2-2
d_gene: TRBD2

CDR3aa: CASSLPVAGDPRVTGELFF
v_gene: TRBV5-1
j_gene: TRBJ2-2
d_gene: TRBD2

CDR3aa: CSVEGQTGDTGELFF
v_gene: TRBV29-1
j_gene: TRBJ2-2
d_gene: TRBD1

CDR3aa: CASMGTSGRKDTQYF
v_gene: TRBV19
j_gene: TRBJ2-3
d_gene: TRBD2

CDR3aa: CASRFEGEDNEQFF
v_gene: TRBV28
j_gene: TRBJ2-1
d_gene: .

CDR3aa: CASSPLEQGRHEQYF
v_gene: TRBV6-1
j_gene: TRBJ2-7
d_gene: .

CDR3aa: CASSLQSREAIYF
v_gene: TRBV7-9
j_gene: TRBJ1-3
d_gene: .